This T cell receptor (beta chain) stems from a study of T cells in localized non-small cell lung cancer. General study points: The highest T cell clonality was in uninvolved adjacent lung, above tumor. It remains possible that heterogeneity exists, since only one tumor region was sequenced. Appearance in adjacent lung was seen for a median around 60 of the top 100 tumor clones. Higher adjacent-lung clonality was associated with shorter survival.

Notes on this clone: Its antigen remains unidentified.

Sequencing was performed with immunoSEQ multiplex PCR; in TCRdb, only in-frame clones are kept and a portion is missing. The sample records 50,000 to 60,000 clones, 60% to 85% being singletons. Sequenced here: PBMCs, sampled before any cancer treatment. This receptor was taken from a woman aged 35-70 years with stage II lung adenocarcinoma.

The CDR3 sequence is CASSQRGTQGAGYTF. In DNA, the CDR3 is TGTGCCAGCAGCCAAAGAGGGACTCAGGGTGCTGGCTACACCTTC. V gene TRBV14 combines with J gene TRBJ1-2; perhaps TRBD1 as D (5 bases). This CDR3 is 15 amino acids long. Germline values: CDR1 SGHDN, CDR2 FVKESK. The V gene lost 2 bases and the J gene lost 7 bases, with 17 bases spanning the gap.